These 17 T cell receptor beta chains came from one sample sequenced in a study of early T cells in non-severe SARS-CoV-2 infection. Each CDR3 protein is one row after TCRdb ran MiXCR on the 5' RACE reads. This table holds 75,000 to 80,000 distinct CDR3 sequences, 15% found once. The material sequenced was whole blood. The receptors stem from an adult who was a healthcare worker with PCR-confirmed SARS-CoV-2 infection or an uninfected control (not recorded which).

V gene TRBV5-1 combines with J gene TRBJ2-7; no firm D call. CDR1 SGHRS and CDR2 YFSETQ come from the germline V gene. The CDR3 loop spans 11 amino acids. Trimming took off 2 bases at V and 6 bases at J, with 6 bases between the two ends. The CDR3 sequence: CASSLATEQYF. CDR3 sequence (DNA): TGCGCCAGCAGCTTAGCGACCGAGCAGTACTTC. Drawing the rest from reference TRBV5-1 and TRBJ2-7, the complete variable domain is KAGVTQTPRYLIKTRGQQVTLSCSPISGHRSVSWYQQTPGQGLQFLFEYFSETQRNKGNFPGRFSGRQFSNSRSEMNVSTLELGDSALYLCASSLATEQYFGPGTRLTVT.

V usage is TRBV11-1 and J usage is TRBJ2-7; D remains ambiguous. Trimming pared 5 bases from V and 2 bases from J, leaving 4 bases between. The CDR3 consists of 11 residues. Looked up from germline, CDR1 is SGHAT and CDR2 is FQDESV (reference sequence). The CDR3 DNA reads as TGTGCCAGCAGCGTCGCCTACGAGCAGTACTTC. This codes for CASSVAYEQYF.

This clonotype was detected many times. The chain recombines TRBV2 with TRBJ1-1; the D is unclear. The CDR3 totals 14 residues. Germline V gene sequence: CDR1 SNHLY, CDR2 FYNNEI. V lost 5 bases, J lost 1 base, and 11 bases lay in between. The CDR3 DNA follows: TGTGCCAGCAGTTACCCCGCCGGGAACACTGAAGCTTTCTTT. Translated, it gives CASSYPAGNTEAFF. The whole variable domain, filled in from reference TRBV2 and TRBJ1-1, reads EPEVTQTPSHQVTQMGQEVILRCVPISNHLYFYWYRQILGQKVEFLVSFYNNEISEKSEIFDDQFSVERPDGSNFTLKIRSTKLEDSAMYFCASSYPAGNTEAFFGQGTRLTVV.

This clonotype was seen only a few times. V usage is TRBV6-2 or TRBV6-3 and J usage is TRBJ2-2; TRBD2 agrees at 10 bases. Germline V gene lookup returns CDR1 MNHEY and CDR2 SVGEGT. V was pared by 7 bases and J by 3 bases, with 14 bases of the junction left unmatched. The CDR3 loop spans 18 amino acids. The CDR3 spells CASNVGASGREDTGELFF. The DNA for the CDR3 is TGTGCCAGCAACGTGGGGGCTAGCGGGAGAGAGGACACCGGGGAGCTGTTTTTT.

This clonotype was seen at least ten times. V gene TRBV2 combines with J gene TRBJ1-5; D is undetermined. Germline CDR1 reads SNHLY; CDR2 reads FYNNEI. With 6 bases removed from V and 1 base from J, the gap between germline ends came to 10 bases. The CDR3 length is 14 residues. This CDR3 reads CASREGGSNQPQHF. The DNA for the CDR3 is TGTGCCAGCAGAGAGGGAGGGAGCAATCAGCCCCAGCATTTT.

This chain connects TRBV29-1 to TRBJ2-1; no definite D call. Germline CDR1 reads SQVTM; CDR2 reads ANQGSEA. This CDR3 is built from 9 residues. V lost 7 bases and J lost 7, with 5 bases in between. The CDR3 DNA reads TGCAGCGCCGGGAATGAGCAGTTCTTC. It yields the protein CSAGNEQFF.

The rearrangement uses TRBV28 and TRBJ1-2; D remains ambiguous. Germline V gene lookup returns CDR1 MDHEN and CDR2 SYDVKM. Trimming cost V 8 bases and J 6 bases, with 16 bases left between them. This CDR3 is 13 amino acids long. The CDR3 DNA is TGTGCCAGCTATCTGGCCGGACTAGATGGCTACACCTTC. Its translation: CASYLAGLDGYTF.

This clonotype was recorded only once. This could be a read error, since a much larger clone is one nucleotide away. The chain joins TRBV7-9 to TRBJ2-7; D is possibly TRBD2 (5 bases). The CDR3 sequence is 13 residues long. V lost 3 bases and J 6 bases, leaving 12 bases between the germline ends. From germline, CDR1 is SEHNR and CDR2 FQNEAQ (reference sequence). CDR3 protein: CASSFDGVAEQYF. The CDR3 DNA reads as TGTGCCAGCAGCTTCGACGGGGTGGCCGAGCAGTACTTC.

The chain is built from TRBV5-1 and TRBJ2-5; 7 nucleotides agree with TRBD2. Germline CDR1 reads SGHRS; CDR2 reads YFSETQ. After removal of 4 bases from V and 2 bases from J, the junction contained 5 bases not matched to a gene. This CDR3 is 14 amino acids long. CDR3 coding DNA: TGCGCCAGCAGCGTGACTAGCCCTCAAGAGACCCAGTACTTC. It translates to CASSVTSPQETQYF.

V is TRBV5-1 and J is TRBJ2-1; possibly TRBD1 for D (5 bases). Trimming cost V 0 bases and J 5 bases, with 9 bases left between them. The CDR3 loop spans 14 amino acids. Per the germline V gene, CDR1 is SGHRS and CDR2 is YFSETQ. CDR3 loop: CASSLGGSNNEQFF. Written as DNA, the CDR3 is TGCGCCAGCAGCTTGGGGGGCAGCAACAATGAGCAGTTCTTC.

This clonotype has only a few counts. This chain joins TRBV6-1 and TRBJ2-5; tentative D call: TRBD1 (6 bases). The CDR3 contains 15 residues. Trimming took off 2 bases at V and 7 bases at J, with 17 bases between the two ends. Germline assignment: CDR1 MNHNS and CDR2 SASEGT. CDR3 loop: CASSERFRGLMTQYF. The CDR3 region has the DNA TGTGCCAGCAGTGAACGGTTCAGGGGCCTAATGACCCAGTACTTC.

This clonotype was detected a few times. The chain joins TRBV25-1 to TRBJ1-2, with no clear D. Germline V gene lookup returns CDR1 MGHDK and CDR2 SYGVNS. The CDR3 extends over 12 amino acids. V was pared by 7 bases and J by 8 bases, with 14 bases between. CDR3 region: CASTSGIGGYTF. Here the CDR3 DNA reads TGTGCCAGCACATCAGGAATCGGGGGCTACACCTTC.

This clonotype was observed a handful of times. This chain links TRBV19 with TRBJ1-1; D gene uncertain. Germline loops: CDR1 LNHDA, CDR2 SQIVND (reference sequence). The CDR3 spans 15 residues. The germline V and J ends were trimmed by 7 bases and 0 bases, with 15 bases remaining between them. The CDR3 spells CASTKRVEMNTEAFF. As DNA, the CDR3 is TGTGCCAGTACCAAAAGGGTGGAGATGAACACTGAAGCTTTCTTT.

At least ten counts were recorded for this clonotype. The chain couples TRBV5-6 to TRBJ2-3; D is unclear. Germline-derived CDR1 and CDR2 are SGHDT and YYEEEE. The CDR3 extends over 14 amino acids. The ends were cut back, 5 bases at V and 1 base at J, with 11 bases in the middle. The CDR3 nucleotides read TGTGCCAGCAGTCCCCTGCGAGGCACAGATACGCAGTATTTT. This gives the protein CASSPLRGTDTQYF.

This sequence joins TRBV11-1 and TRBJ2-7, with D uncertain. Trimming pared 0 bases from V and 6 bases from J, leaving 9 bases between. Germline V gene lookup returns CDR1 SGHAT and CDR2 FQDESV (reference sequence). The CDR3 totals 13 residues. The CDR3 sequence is CASSLARFSEQYF. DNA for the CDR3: TGTGCCAGCAGCTTAGCGCGCTTCTCCGAGCAGTACTTC.

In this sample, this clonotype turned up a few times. In nucleotides, the CDR3 is TGTGCCAGCCGCCCCCAGCGGGGCTCCTACAATGAGCAGTTCTTC. The encoded protein is CASRPQRGSYNEQFF. This chain uses TRBV28 with TRBJ2-1; 7 bases match TRBD2. CDR1 and CDR2 (germline): MDHEN, SYDVKM. CDR3 length equals 15 residues. The J segment lost 0 bases and the V segment lost 8 bases, leaving 7 bases of the junction unmatched.

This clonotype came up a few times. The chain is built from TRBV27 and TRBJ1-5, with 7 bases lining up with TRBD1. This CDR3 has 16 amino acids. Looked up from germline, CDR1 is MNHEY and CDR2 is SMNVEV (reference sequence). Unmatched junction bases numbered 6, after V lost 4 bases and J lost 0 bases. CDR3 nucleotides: TGTGCCAGCAGTTCCCGGACAGGCGATAGCAATCAGCCCCAGCATTTT. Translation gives CASSSRTGDSNQPQHF.